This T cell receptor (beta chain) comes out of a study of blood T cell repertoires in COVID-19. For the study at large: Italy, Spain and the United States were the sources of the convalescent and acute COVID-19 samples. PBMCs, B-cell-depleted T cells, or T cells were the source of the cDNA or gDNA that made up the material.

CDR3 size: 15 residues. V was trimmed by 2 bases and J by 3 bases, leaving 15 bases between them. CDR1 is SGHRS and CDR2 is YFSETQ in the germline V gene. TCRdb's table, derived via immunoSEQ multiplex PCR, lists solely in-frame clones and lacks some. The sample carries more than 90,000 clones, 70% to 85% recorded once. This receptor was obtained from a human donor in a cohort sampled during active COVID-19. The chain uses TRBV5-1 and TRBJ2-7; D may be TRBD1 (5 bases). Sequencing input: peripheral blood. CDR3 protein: CASSFSMDTIYEQYF. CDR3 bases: TGCGCCAGCAGCTTTTCCATGGACACCATCTACGAGCAGTACTTC.